Listed below are T cell receptor beta chains from one sample, sequenced in a study of T cells expressing NK-cell markers. TCRdb re-called the 5' RACE reads, yielding one record per CDR3 amino acid sequence without DNA. The table lists roughly 420,000 distinct CDR3 sequences. Input material: blood T cells: a sorted CD56 or NKG2C T cell subset, CD4+ or CD8+ T cells, or bulk PBMC T cells (not recorded which). The receptor set was obtained from a woman between 18 and 70 years old in good health. Both conserved end residues are part of each CDR3.

v_gene	j_gene	CDR3aa
TRBV20-1	TRBJ2-7	CSARGHNYEQYF
TRBV12-3/TRBV12-4	TRBJ2-2	CASSLTSGGPTGELFF
TRBV24-1	TRBJ2-1	CATSDITVGAYNEQFF
TRBV11-2	TRBJ2-1	CASSPVRDEQFF
TRBV12-3/TRBV12-4	TRBJ2-1	CASSPFIRGGGRGSYNEQFF
TRBV10-2	TRBJ2-7	CASSESPGGAHEQYF
TRBV12-3/TRBV12-4	TRBJ1-2	CASSLGHNYGYTF
TRBV7-9	TRBJ2-1	CASRRTSLEQFF
TRBV30	TRBJ1-5	CAWSLPQGVGAQHF
TRBV20-1	TRBJ2-3	CSARDSRGSTDTQYF
TRBV12-5	TRBJ1-1	CASGLEGNTEAFF
TRBV12-3/TRBV12-4	TRBJ2-5	CASSWGDAQYF
TRBV7-2	TRBJ2-4	CASSLVSETAKNIQYF
TRBV4-3	TRBJ2-5	CASSPQQRGETQYF
TRBV10-3	TRBJ1-2	CAISDGGANYGYTF
TRBV5-1	TRBJ2-5	CASSLGSPQETQYF